What follows is one T cell receptor (beta chain) and its context. What it binds is not known. The beta constant-region primer was an equimolar mix of two oligonucleotides covering TRBC1 and TRBC2. The ligated cDNA underwent four PCR rounds using SP2 and nested alpha and beta constant-region primers. TCRdb itself ran the UMI-ligation and nested PCR reads through MiXCR, one entry per CDR3 protein. Seen here are 95,000 to 150,000 distinct CDR3 sequences, around a third observed once, and the top ten hold approximately 0.9%. The sample is drawn from a study of naive and memory T cell subsets. Study-wide results and limits: Over 95% of naive TCR sequences appeared only once after error correction, unlike memory subsets.

V lost 3 bases and J lost 1, with 21 bases in between. In germline, CDR1 is LNHNV, CDR2 YYDKDF (reference sequence). The CDR3 runs 18 residues. Sequenced material: central memory CD4+ T cells from blood. This chain connects TRBV15 to TRBJ1-1; possibly TRBD1 for D (5 bases). The sequence was obtained from a human donor in good health. CDR3 residues: CATSRRLRQGGWNTEAFF. The DNA for the CDR3 is TGTGCCACCAGCAGGAGACTAAGGCAGGGCGGGTGGAACACTGAAGCTTTCTTT.